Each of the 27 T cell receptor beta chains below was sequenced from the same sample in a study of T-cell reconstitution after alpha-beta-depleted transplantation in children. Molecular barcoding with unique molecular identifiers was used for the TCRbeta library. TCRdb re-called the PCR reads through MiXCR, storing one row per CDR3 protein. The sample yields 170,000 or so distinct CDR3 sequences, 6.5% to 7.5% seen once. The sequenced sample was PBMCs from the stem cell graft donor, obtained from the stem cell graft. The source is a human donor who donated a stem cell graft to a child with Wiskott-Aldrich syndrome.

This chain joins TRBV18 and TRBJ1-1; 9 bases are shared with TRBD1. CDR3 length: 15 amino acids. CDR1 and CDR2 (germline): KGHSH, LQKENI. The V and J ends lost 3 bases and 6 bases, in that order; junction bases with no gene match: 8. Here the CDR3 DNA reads TGTGCCAGCTCACCGGGGGACAGGGTTAGCGCTGAAGCTTTCTTT. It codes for CASSPGDRVSAEAFF.

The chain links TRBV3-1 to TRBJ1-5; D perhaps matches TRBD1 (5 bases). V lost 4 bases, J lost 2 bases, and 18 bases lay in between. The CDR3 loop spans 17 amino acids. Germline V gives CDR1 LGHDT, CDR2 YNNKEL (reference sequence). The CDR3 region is CASSPRGVEWGNQPQHF. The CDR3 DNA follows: TGTGCCAGCAGCCCACGGGGGGTGGAATGGGGCAATCAGCCCCAGCATTTT.

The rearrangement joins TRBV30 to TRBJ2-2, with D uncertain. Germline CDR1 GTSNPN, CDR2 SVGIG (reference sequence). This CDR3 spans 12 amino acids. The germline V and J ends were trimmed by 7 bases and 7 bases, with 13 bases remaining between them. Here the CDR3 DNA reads TGTGCCTTCATAAAGGGATTCGGGGAGCTGTTTTTT. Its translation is CAFIKGFGELFF.

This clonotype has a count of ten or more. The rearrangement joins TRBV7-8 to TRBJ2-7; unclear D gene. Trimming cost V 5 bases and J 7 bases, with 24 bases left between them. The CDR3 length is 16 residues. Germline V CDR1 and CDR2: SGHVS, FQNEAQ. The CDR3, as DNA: TGTGCCAGCAGCCCAGGTTCCGGTCCTATAGGAGTAGAGCAGTACTTC. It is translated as CASSPGSGPIGVEQYF.

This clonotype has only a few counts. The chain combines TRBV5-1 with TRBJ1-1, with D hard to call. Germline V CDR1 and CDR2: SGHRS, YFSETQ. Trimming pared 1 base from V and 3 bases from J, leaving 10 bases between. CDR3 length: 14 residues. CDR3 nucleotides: TGCGCCAGCAGCTTGTCTGGGTCGGACACTGAAGCTTTCTTT. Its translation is CASSLSGSDTEAFF. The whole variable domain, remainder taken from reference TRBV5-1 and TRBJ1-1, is KAGVTQTPRYLIKTRGQQVTLSCSPISGHRSVSWYQQTPGQGLQFLFEYFSETQRNKGNFPGRFSGRQFSNSRSEMNVSTLELGDSALYLCASSLSGSDTEAFFGQGTRLTVV.

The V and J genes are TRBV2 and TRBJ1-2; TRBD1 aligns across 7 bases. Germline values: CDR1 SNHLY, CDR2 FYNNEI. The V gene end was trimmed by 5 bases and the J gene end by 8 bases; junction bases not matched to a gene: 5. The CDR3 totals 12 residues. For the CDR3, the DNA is TGTGCCAGCAGTAGGGACAGTTTGGGCTACACCTTC. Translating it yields CASSRDSLGYTF.

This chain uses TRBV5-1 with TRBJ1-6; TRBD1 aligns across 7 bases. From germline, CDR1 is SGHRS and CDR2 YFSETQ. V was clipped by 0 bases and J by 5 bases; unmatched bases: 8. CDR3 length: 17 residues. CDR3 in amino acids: CASSLEEGGLNNSPLHF. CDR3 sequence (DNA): TGCGCCAGCAGCTTGGAGGAAGGGGGCTTAAATAATTCACCCCTCCACTTT.

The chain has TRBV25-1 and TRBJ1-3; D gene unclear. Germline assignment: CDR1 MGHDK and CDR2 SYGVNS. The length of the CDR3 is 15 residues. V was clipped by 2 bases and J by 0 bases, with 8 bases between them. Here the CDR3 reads CASSEILHSGNTIYF. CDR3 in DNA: TGTGCCAGCAGTGAAATTCTTCACTCTGGAAACACCATATATTTT. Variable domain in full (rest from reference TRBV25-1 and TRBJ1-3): EADIYQTPRYLVIGTGKKITLECSQTMGHDKMYWYQQDPGMELHLIHYSYGVNSTEKGDLSSESTVSRIRTEHFPLTLESARPSHTSQYLCASSEILHSGNTIYFGEGSWLTVV.

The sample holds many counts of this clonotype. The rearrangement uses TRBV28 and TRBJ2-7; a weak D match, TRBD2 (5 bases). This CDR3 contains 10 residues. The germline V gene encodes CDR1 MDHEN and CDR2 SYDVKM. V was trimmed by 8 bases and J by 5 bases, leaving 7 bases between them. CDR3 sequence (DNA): TGTGCCAGCGCGGGCCACGAGCAGTACTTC. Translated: CASAGHEQYF.

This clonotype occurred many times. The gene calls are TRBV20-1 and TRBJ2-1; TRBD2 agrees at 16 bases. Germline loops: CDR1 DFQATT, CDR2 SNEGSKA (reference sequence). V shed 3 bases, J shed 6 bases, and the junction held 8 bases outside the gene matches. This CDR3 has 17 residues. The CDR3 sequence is CSASGTSGGANSNEQFF. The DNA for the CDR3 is TGCAGTGCTAGTGGGACTAGCGGGGGGGCCAATTCCAATGAGCAGTTCTTC.

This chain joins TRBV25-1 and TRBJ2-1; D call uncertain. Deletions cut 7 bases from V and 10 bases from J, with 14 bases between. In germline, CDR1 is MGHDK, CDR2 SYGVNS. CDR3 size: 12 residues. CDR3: CASTRNTWEQFF. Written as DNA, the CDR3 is TGTGCCAGCACACGGAATACATGGGAGCAGTTCTTC.

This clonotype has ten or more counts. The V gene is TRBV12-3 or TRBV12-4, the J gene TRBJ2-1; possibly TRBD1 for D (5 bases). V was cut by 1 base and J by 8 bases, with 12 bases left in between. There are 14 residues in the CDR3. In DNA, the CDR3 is TGTGCCAGCAGTTTAGGGACAATTCAGGATGAGCAGTTCTTC. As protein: CASSLGTIQDEQFF.

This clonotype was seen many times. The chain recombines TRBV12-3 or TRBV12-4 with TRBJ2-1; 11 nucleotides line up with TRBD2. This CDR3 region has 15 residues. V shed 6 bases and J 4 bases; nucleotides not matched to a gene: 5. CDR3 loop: CASSYSGRAYNEQFF. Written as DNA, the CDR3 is TGTGCCAGCAGCTATAGCGGGAGGGCTTACAATGAGCAGTTCTTC.

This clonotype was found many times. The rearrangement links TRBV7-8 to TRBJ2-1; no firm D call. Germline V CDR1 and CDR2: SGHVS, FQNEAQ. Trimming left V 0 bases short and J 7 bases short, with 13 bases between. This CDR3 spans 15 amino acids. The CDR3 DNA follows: TGTGCCAGCAGCTTAGCGAGTAATGGTGGGAATGAGCAGTTCTTC. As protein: CASSLASNGGNEQFF.

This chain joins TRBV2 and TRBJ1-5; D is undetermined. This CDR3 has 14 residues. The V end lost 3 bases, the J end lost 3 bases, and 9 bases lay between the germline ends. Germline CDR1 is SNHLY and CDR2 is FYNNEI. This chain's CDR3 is CASSDPGDNQPQHF. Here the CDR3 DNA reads TGTGCCAGCAGTGATCCGGGAGACAATCAGCCCCAGCATTTT.

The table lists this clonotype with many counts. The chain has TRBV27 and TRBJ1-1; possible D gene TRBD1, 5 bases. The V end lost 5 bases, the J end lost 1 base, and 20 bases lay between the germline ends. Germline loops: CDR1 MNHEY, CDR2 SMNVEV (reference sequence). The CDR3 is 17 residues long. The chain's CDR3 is CASSPQTVFGRNTEAFF. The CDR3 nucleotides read TGTGCCAGCAGTCCGCAGACAGTTTTTGGGCGGAACACTGAAGCTTTCTTT.

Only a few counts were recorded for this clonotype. CDR3 DNA: TGTGCCACCTCAGGGGGAATCAATCAGCCCCAGCATTTT. Amino acid sequence: CATSGGINQPQHF. The chain uses TRBV27 and TRBJ1-5; 7 bases agree with TRBD1. The CDR3 spans 13 residues. CDR1 is MNHEY, CDR2 SMNVEV, per germline (reference sequence). J was trimmed by 3 bases and V by 10 bases; bases with no gene match: 6.

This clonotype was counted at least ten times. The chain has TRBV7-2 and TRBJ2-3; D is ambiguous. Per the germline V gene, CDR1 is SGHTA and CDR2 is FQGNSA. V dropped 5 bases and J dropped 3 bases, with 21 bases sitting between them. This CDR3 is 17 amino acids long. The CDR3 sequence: CASSIYVGPLGTDTQYF. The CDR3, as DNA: TGTGCCAGCAGCATTTATGTAGGGCCCCTGGGGACAGATACGCAGTATTTT.

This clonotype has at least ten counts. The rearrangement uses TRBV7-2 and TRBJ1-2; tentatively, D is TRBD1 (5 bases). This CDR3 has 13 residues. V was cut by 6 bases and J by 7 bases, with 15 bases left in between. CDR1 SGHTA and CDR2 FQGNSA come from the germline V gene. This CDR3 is CASRPGPLGGYTF. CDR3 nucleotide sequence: TGTGCCAGCAGACCGGGGCCCCTGGGTGGCTACACCTTC.

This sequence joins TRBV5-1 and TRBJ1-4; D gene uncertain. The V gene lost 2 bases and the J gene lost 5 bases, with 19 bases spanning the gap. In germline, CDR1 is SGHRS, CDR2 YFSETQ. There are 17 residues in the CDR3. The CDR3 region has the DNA TGCGCCAGCAGCTTAACCCACCCCACGAGTCTGAATGAAAAACTGTTTTTT. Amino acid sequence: CASSLTHPTSLNEKLFF.

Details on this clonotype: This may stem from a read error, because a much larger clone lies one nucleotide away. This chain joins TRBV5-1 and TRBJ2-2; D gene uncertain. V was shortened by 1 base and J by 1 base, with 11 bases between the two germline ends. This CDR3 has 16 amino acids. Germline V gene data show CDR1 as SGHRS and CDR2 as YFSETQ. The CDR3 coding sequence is TGCGCCAGCAGCTTGCTTGGTTTCCTGAACACCGGGGAGCTGTTTTTT. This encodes CASSLLGFLNTGELFF.

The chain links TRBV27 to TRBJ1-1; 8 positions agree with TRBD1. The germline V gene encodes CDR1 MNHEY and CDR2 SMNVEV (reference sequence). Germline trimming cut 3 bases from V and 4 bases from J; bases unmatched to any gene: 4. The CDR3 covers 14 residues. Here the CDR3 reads CASSFNTGGTEAFF. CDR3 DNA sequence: TGTGCCAGCAGTTTCAACACAGGGGGCACTGAAGCTTTCTTT.

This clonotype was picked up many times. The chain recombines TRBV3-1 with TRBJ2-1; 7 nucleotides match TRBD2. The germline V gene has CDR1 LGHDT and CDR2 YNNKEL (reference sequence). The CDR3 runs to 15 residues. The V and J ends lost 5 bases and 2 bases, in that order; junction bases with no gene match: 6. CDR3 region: CASSTRTSPYNEQFF. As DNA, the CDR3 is TGTGCCAGCAGCACGCGGACTAGTCCCTACAATGAGCAGTTCTTC.

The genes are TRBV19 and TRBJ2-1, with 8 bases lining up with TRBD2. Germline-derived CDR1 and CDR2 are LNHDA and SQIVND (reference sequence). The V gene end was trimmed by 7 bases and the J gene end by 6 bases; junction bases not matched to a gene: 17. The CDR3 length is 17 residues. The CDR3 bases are TGTGCCAGTACCACCCGGGCGGGAGGCGCCTTTACCAATGAGCAGTTCTTC. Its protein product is CASTTRAGGAFTNEQFF.

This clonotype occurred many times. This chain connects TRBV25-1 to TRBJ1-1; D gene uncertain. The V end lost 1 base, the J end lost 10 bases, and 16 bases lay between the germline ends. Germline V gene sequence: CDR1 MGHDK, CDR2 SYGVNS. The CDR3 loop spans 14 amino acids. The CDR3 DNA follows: TGTGCCAGCAGTGAATGGAGCGGTACTCATCGAGCTTTCTTT. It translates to CASSEWSGTHRAFF. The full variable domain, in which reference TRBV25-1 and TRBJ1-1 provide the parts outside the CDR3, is EADIYQTPRYLVIGTGKKITLECSQTMGHDKMYWYQQDPGMELHLIHYSYGVNSTEKGDLSSESTVSRIRTEHFPLTLESARPSHTSQYLCASSEWSGTHRAFFGQGTRLTVV.

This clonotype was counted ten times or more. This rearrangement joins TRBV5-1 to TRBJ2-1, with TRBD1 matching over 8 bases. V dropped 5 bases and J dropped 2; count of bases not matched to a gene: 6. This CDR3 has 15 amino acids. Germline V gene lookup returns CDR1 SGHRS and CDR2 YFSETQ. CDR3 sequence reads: CASRVAGGAYNEQFF. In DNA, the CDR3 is TGCGCCAGCAGGGTAGCAGGGGGCGCCTACAATGAGCAGTTCTTC. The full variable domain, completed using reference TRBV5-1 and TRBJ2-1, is KAGVTQTPRYLIKTRGQQVTLSCSPISGHRSVSWYQQTPGQGLQFLFEYFSETQRNKGNFPGRFSGRQFSNSRSEMNVSTLELGDSALYLCASRVAGGAYNEQFFGPGTRLTVL.

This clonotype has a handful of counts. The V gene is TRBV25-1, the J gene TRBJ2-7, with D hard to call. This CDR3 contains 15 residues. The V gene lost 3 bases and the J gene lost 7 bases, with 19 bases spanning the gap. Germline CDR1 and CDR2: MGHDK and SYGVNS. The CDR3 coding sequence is TGTGCCAGCAGTGAGTTATTGGTCCCTCCGAGGGAGCAGTACTTC. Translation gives CASSELLVPPREQYF.